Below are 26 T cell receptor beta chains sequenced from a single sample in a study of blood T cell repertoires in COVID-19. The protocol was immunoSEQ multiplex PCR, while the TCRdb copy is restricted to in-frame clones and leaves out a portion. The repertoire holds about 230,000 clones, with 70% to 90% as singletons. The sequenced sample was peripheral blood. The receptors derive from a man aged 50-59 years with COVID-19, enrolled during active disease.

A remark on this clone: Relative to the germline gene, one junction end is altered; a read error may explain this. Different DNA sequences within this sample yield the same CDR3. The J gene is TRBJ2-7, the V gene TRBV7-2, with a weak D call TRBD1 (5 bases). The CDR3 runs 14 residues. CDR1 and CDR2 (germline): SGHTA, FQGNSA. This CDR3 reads CASSLVQGGYEQYF. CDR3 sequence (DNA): TGTGCCAGCAGTTTAGTCCAGGGTGGGTACGAGCAGTACTTC. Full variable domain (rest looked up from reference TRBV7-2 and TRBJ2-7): GAGVSQSPSNKVTEKGKDVELRCDPISGHTALYWYRQSLGQGLEFLIYFQGNSAPDKSGLPSDRFSAERTGGSVSTLTIQRTQQEDSAVYLCASSLVQGGYEQYFGPGTRLTVT.

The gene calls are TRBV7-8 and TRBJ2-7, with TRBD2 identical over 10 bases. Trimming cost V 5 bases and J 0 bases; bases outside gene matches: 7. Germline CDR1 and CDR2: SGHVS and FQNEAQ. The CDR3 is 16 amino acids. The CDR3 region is CASSPSGGFSSYEQYF. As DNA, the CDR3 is TGTGCCAGCAGCCCTAGCGGGGGCTTCAGCTCCTACGAGCAGTACTTC.

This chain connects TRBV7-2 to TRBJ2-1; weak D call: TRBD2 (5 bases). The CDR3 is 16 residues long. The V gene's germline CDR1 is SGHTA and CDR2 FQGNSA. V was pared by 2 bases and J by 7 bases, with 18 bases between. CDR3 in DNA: TGTGCCAGCAGCTTACAGGTGGCGGGCCCTGGGAATGAGCAGTTCTTC. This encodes CASSLQVAGPGNEQFF.

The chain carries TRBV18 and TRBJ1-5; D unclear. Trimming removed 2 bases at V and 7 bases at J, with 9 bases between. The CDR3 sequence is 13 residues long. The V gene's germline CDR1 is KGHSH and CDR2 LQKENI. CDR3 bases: TGTGCCAGCTCACCAGGTGAACGGCAGCCCCAGCATTTT. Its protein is CASSPGERQPQHF.

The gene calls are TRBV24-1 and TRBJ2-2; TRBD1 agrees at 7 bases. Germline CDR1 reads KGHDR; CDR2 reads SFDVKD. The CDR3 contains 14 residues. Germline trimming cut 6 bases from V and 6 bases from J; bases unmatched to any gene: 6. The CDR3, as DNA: TGTGCCACCAGTTCTTCCGGACAGGCCGGGGAGCTGTTTTTT. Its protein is CATSSSGQAGELFF.

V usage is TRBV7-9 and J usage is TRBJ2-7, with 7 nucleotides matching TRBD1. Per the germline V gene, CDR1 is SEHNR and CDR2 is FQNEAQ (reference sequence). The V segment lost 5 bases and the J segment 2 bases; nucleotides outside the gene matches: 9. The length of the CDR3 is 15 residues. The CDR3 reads CASSPPGTDAYEQYF. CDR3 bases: TGTGCCAGCAGCCCCCCCGGGACAGATGCCTACGAGCAGTACTTC. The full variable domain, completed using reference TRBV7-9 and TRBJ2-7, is DTGVSQNPRHKITKRGQNVTFRCDPISEHNRLYWYRQTLGQGPEFLTYFQNEAQLEKSRLLSDRFSAERPKGSFSTLEIQRTEQGDSAMYLCASSPPGTDAYEQYFGPGTRLTVT.

CDR3 nucleotide sequence: TGTGCTAGTGGAATCTTCATTGGGGCTAGCGGGAGGGCCCAGAATGAGCAGTTCTTC. Residues: CASGIFIGASGRAQNEQFF. The rearrangement joins TRBV12-5 to TRBJ2-1, with 12 bases fitting TRBD2. The germline CDR1 and CDR2 sequences are LGHNT and FRNRAP. Trimming removed 6 bases from V and 7 bases from J; junction bases left unmatched: 19. The CDR3 length is 19 residues. Looking up the rest from reference TRBV12-5 and TRBJ2-1 gives the full variable domain: DARVTQTPRHKVTEMGQEVTMRCQPILGHNTVFWYRQTMMQGLELLAYFRNRAPLDDSGMPKDRFSAEMPDATLATLKIQPSEPRDSAVYFCASGIFIGASGRAQNEQFFGPGTRLTVL.

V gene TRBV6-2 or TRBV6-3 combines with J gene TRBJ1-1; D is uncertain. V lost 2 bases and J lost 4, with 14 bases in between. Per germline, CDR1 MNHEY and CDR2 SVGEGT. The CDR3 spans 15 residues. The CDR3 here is CASSYGQTMSTEAFF. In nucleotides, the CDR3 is TGTGCCAGCAGTTACGGGCAGACAATGAGCACTGAAGCTTTCTTT.

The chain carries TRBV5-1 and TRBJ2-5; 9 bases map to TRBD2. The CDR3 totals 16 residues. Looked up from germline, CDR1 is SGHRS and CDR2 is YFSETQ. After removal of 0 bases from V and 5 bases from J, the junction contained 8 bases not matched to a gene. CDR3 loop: CASSLAGSGSGETQYF. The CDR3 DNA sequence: TGCGCCAGCAGCTTGGCTGGTAGCGGGAGTGGGGAGACCCAGTACTTC. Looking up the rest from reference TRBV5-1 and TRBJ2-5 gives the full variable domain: KAGVTQTPRYLIKTRGQQVTLSCSPISGHRSVSWYQQTPGQGLQFLFEYFSETQRNKGNFPGRFSGRQFSNSRSEMNVSTLELGDSALYLCASSLAGSGSGETQYFGPGTRLLVL.

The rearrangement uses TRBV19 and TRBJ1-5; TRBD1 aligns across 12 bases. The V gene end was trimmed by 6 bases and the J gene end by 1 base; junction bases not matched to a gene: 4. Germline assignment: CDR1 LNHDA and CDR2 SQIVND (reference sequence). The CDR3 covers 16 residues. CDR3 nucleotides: TGTGCCAGTAGCCTGGGACAGGGGGCCAGCAATCAGCCCCAGCATTTT. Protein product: CASSLGQGASNQPQHF.

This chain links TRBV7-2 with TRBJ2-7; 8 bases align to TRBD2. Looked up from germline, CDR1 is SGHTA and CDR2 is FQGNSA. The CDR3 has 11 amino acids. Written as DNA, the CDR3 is TGTGAGCGGGGGCCTACCTACGAGCAGTACTTC. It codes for CERGPTYEQYF.

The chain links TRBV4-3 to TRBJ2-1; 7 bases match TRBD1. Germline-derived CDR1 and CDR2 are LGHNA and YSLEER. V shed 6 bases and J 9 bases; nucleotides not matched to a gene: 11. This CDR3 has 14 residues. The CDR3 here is CASSPGQGVGEQFF. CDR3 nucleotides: TGCGCCAGCAGTCCCGGGCAGGGGGTTGGTGAGCAGTTCTTC.

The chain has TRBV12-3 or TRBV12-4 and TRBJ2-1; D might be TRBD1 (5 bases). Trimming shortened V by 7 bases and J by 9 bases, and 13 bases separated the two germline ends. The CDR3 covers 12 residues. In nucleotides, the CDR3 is TGTGCCAGCACCCCAAGGGGCGGTGAGCAGTTCTTC. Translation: CASTPRGGEQFF.

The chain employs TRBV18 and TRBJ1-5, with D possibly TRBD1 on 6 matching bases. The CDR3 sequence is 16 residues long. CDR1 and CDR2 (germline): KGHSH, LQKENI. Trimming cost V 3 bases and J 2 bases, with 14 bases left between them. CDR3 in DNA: TGTGCCAGCTCACCCGGGACACCGATGGGCAATCAGCCCCAGCATTTT. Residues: CASSPGTPMGNQPQHF.

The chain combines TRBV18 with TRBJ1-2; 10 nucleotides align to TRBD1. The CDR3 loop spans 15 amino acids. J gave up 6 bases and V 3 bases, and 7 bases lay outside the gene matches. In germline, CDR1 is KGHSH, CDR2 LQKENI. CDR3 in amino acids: CASSPRTGGIDGYTF. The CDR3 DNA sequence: TGTGCCAGCTCACCGAGGACAGGGGGAATCGATGGCTACACCTTC. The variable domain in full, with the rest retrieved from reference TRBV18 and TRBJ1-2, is NAGVMQNPRHLVRRRGQEARLRCSPMKGHSHVYWYRQLPEEGLKFMVYLQKENIIDESGMPKERFSAEFPKEGPSILRIQQVVRGDSAAYFCASSPRTGGIDGYTFGSGTRLTVV.

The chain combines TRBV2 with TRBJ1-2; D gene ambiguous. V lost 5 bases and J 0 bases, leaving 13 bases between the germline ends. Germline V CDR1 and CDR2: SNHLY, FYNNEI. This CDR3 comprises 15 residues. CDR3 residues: CASSPDWSPNYGYTF. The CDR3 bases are TGTGCCAGCAGTCCGGATTGGAGTCCTAACTATGGCTACACCTTC.

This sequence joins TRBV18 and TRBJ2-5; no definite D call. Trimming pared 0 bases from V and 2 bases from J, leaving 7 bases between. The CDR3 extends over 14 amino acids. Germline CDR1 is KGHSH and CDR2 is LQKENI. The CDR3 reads CASSPPVQQETQYF. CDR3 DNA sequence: TGTGCCAGCTCACCACCGGTTCAGCAAGAGACCCAGTACTTC.

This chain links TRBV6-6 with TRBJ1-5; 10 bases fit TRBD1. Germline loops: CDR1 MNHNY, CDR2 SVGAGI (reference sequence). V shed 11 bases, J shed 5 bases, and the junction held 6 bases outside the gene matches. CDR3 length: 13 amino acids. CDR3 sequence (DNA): TGTGCCGTAGGGACAGGGGAATATCAGCCCCAGCATTTT. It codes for CAVGTGEYQPQHF.

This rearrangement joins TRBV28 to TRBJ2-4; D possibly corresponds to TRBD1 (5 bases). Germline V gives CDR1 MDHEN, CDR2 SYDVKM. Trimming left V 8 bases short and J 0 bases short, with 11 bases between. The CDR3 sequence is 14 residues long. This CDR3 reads CASQDTLAKNIQYF. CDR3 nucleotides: TGTGCCAGCCAGGACACTTTAGCCAAAAACATTCAGTACTTC.

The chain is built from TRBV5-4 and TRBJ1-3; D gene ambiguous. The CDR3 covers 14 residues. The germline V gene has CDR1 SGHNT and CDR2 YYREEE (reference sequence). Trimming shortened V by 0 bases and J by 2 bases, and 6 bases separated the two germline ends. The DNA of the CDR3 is TGTGCCAGCAGCTTGGGGACTACTGGAAACACCATATATTTT. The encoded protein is CASSLGTTGNTIYF.

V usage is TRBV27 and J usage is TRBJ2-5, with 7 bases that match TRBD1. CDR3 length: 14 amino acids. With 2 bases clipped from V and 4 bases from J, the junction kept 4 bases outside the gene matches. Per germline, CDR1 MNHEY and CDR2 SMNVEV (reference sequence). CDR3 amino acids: CASSLRDSLETQYF. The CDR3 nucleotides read TGTGCCAGCAGTTTAAGGGACAGCCTAGAGACCCAGTACTTC.

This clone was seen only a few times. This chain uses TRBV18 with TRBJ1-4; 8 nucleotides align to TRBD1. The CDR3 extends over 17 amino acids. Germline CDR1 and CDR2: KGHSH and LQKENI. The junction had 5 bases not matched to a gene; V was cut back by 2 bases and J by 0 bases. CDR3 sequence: CASSPRPQGATNEKLFF. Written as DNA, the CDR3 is TGTGCCAGCTCACCAAGGCCACAGGGGGCAACTAATGAAAAACTGTTTTTT. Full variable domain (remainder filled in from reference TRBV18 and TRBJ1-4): NAGVMQNPRHLVRRRGQEARLRCSPMKGHSHVYWYRQLPEEGLKFMVYLQKENIIDESGMPKERFSAEFPKEGPSILRIQQVVRGDSAAYFCASSPRPQGATNEKLFFGSGTQLSVL.

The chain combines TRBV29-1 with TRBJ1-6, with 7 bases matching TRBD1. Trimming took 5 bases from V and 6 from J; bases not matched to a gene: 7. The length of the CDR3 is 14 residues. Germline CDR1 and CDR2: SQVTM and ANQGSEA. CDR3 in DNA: TGCAGCGTTTCGGGGGACAGTCCTAATTCACCCCTCCACTTT. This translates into CSVSGDSPNSPLHF.

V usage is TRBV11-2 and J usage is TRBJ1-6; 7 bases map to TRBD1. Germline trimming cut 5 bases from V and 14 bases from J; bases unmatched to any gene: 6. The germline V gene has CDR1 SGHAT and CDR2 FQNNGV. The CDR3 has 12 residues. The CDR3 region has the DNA TGTGCCAGCAGCGAAGACAGGGTTTCCCTCCACTTT. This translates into CASSEDRVSLHF.

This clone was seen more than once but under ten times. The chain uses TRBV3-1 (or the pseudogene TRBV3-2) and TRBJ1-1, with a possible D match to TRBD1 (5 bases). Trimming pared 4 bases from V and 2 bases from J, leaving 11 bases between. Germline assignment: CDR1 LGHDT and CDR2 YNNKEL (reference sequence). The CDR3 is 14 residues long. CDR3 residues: CASSPRTTNTEAFF. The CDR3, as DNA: TGTGCCAGCAGCCCGCGGACAACAAACACTGAAGCTTTCTTT.

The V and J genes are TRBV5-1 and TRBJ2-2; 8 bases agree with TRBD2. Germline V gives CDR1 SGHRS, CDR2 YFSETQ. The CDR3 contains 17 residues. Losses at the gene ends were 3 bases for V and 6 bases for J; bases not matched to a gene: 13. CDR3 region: CASSSGRAGGLAGELFF. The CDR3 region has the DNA TGCGCCAGCAGCTCCGGGCGGGCGGGAGGACTGGCCGGGGAGCTGTTTTTT. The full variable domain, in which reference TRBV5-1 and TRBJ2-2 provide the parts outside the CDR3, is KAGVTQTPRYLIKTRGQQVTLSCSPISGHRSVSWYQQTPGQGLQFLFEYFSETQRNKGNFPGRFSGRQFSNSRSEMNVSTLELGDSALYLCASSSGRAGGLAGELFFGEGSRLTVL.